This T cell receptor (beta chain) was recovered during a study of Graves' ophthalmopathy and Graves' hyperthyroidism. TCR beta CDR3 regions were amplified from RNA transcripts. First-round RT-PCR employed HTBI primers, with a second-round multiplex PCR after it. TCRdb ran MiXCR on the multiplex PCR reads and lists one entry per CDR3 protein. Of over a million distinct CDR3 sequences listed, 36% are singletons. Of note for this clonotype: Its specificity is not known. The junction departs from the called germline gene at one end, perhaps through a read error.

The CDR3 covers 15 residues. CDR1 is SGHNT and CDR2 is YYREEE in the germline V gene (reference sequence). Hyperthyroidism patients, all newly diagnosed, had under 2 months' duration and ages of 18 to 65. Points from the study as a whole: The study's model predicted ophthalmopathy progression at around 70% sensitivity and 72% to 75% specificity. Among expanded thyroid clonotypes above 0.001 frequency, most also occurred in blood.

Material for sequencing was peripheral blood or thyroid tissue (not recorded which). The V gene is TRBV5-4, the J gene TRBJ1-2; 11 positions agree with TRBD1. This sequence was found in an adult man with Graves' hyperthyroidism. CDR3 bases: TGCGCCAGCAGCCAAGATGGACAGGGGGCGAGTGGCTACACCTTC. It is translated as CASSQDGQGASGYTF.